This TCR beta chain was identified during a study of T cells in localized non-small cell lung cancer. Whole-study results and caveats: Sequencing covered just one tumor region, so heterogeneity cannot be ruled out. A median of about 52 clones ranked among the top 100 in tumor appeared in adjacent lung. The study found T cell clonality highest in uninvolved adjacent lung, above tumor. A higher density of T cells in blood coincided with extended overall survival.

The CDR3 runs 13 residues. V gave up 0 bases and J gave up 5 bases, with 5 bases separating them. Looked up from germline, CDR1 is LGHNA and CDR2 is YSLEER. This clone was detected once. Its target is not known. Clones were sequenced by immunoSEQ multiplex PCR, and TCRdb holds only the in-frame ones, with some missing. The sample has under 95,000 clones; about 84% are singletons. J is TRBJ2-1 and V is TRBV4-3, with D hard to call. Sequencing was performed on peripheral blood, taken before any cancer treatment. The source of this sequence is a female donor aged 60 or older with stage I lung adenocarcinoma. The CDR3 DNA is TGCGCCAGCAGCCAAGACACAGACAATGAGCAGTTCTTC. Translated: CASSQDTDNEQFF.